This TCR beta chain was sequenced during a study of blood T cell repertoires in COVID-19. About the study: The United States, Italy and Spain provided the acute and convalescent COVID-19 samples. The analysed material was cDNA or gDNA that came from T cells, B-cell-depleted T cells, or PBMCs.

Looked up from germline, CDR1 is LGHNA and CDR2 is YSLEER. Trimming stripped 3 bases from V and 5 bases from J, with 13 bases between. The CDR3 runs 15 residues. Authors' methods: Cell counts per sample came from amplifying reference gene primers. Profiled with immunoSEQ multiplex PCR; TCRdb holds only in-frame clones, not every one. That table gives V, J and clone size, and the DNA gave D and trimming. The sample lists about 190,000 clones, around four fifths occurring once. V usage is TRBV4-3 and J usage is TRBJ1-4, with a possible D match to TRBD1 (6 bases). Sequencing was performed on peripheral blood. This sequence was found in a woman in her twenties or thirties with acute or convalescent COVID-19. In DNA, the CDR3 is TGCGCCAGCAGCCAGTCAGGGGCGACCAATGAAAAACTGTTTTTT. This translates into CASSQSGATNEKLFF.